The rows below give T cell receptor beta chains drawn from one sample of a study of shared clonotypes between healthy human individuals. Profiled with immunoSEQ multiplex PCR; TCRdb holds only in-frame clones, not every one. The profile shows a few million clones, about 92% of them singletons. Input material: naive CD4+ T cells from PBMCs. These receptors all stem from a man aged 18 to 35 in good health. Some clones in this sample may be carry-over from other donors' samples. CDR3s leave out the opening cysteine and the closing phenylalanine or tryptophan. The D gene is left open where the match is weak.

>TRBJ1-2|11|-|TRBV19
ASSNRAPVGYT
>TRBJ2-7|12|TRBD2|TRBV11-1
ASSLGLAAYEQY
>TRBJ1-2|14|TRBD1|TRBV6-6
ASSSTDRGRNNGYT
>TRBJ1-5|12|-|TRBV6-6
ASSSTDGHQPQH
>TRBJ1-1|11|-|TRBV7-8
ASSLDPNTEAF
>TRBJ2-3|12|-|TRBV6-1
ASSQSQGKNTQY
>TRBJ1-4|13|TRBD1|TRBV19
ASSRDRGTYEKLF
>TRBJ1-4|13|-|TRBV18
ASSRGDATNEKLF
>TRBJ2-3|12|-|TRBV5-4
ASSLELNTDTQY
>TRBJ1-1|11|TRBD1|TRBV7-3
ASSFQGDTEAF
>TRBJ2-3|13|-|TRBV9
ASSADIRAWDTQY
>TRBJ2-2|14|-|TRBV7-3
ASSLILAANTGELF
>TRBJ2-1|12|TRBD2|TRBV6-1
ASSLAGGQGEQF
>TRBJ2-7|11|-|TRBV2
ASRRDTAYEQY